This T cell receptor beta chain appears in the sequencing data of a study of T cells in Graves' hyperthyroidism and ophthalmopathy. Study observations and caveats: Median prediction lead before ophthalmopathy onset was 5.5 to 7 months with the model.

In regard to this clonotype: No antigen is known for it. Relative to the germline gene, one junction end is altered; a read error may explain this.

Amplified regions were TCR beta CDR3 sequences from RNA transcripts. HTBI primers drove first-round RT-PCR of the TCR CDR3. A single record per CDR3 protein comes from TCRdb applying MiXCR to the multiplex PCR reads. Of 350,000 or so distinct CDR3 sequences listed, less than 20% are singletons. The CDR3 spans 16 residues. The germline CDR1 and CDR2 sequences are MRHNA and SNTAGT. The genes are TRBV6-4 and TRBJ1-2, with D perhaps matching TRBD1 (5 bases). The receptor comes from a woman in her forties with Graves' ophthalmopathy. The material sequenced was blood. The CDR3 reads CASSDYVGGFNYGYSF. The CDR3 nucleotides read TGTGCCAGCAGTGACTACGTCGGGGGGTTCAACTATGGCTACAGCTTC.